This TCR beta chain was identified in a study of shared clonotypes between healthy human individuals. Regarding the study as a whole: Clonotype sharing among donors likely depends on sequencing depth.

This clone was recorded only once. Its antigen is as yet unknown. This CDR3 has 14 residues. Per germline, CDR1 LNHDA and CDR2 SQIVND (reference sequence). Trimming removed 6 bases from V and 3 bases from J, with 11 bases in between. Clones were read by immunoSEQ multiplex PCR, and TCRdb kept only the in-frame ones, dropping some. Among more than 1,200,000 clones listed, approximately 98.5% were seen once. The chain couples TRBV19 to TRBJ2-2, with D unresolved. The origin of this receptor is a man aged 30-40 years in good health. Sequenced sample: naive CD4+ T cells sorted from blood. Subset given: CD45RA+ positively selected. The CDR3 here is CASSPRGDTGELFF. For the CDR3, the DNA is TGTGCCAGTAGCCCTAGAGGAGACACCGGGGAGCTGTTTTTT.